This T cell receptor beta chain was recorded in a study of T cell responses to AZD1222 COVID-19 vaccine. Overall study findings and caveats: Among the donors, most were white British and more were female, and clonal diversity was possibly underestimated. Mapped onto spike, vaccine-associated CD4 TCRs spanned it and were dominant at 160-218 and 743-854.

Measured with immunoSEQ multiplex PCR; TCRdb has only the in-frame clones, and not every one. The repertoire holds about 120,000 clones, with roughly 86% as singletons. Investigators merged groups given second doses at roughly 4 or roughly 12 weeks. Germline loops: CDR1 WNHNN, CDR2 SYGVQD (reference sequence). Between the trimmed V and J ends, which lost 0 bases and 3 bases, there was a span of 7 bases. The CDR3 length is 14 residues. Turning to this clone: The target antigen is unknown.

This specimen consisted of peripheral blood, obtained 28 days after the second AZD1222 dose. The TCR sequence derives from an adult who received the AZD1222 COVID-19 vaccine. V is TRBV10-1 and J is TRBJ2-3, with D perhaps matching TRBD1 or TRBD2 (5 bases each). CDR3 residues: CASSESWGTDTQYF. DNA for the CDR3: TGCGCCAGCAGTGAGTCGTGGGGGACAGATACGCAGTATTTT.